This T cell receptor (beta chain) was recovered during a study of blood T cell repertoires in COVID-19 (dated by TCRdb to between 2020 and 2021). Turning to the overall study: Samples from collaborators originated in the United States, Italy and Spain and spanned both the acute and convalescent phases of COVID-19. The prospective study material was composed of cDNA or gDNA derived from T cells, B-cell-depleted T cells, or PBMCs. Samples came from the ongoing ImmuneRACE study (first 160 participants) plus 1,254 subjects from 6 global collaborators. Where available, HLA class I and class II types were obtained from metadata supplied by the sample provider rather than from assay-based typing. Subjects who had been exposed to COVID-19, were actively infected with it, or had recovered from it provided the deeply sampled blood TCRbeta repertoires that made up the dataset. The repertoires were made available in a free public database intended to serve as a resource for research on the immune response to SARS-CoV-2. A de-identified subject ID, COVID-19 status, age in years and sex were almost always included in the sample metadata. The paper's findings and limits, for the study overall: Clinical and demographic metadata were provided uncurated, with the amount varying by source and participant.

The germline V gene specifies SGHNT as CDR1 and YENEEA as CDR2. The CDR3 measures 15 amino acids from cysteine to phenylalanine. Just the 45-base CDR3 DNA is kept, in frame starting at base 1. TCRbeta CDR3 regions were amplified from genomic DNA using the immunoSEQ Assay, a bias-controlled multiplex PCR. Regarding the original processing steps: The number of nucleated cells in each sample was estimated by amplification of reference gene primers within the assay. Sequence reads were collapsed and filtered to measure the absolute abundance of every unique TCRbeta CDR3 rearrangement. Productive Simpson clonality was computed per sample as the square root of Simpson's diversity index over productive rearrangements. This is the immuneACCESS table as TCRdb keeps it, with only in-frame sequences that have V and J called. A part of the clones is gone; compared with another copy, unresolved V genes explain less than half, and the rest is unexplained. V and J calls and clone size are given by that table; D and trimming were obtained from the DNA. In all, the sample holds around 60,000 clones, and around 89% of those were seen once. In total, the top ten clones hold roughly 4% of the sample.

Each collaborating institution followed its own protocols to collect whole blood in K2EDTA tubes. For TCRbeta analysis, collaborators shipped samples as frozen whole blood, isolated PBMCs, or DNA extracted from either of those sample types. This clone came up once. Its binding antigen is unknown. One end of the junction fails to match germline, which may point to a read error. The chain is assembled from TRBV11-3 and TRBJ1-2; the junction holds 8 bases that match TRBD1. The sample consisted of peripheral blood. This sequence originates from a human donor in a cohort sampled during active COVID-19. The sequence in DNA is TGTGCCAGCAGTTTAGTAGGACAGGGTAACTATGGCTACACCTTC. Its protein reads: CASSLVGQGNYGYTF.